One and the same sample provided the 6 T cell receptor beta chains below, sequenced in a study of T cells in Graves' hyperthyroidism and ophthalmopathy. RNA transcripts gave rise to amplified TCR beta CDR3 regions. First-round RT-PCR of the TCR CDR3 relied on the HTBI primer set. TCRdb reprocessed the multiplex PCR reads via MiXCR and lists one record per CDR3 protein. In the table there are a few hundred thousand distinct CDR3 sequences, 15% to 20% of which are singletons. The sequencing sample was made of blood. All receptors come from a woman between 45 and 65 years old with Graves' hyperthyroidism.

This clonotype was seen a few times. A junction end diverges from the germline sequence, so it may reflect a read error. J is TRBJ1-1 and V is TRBV27; D might be TRBD1 (6 bases). CDR3 length: 13 residues. Germline loops: CDR1 MNHEY, CDR2 SMNVEV (reference sequence). The CDR3 nucleotides read TGTACCAGCAGTTTGGGGGCCCTCACTGAAGCTTTCTTT. Its protein product is CTSSLGALTEAFF.

The gene calls are TRBV5-4 and TRBJ2-1; tentatively, D is TRBD1 or TRBD2 (5 bases each). Trimming shortened V by 4 bases and J by 8 bases, and 13 bases separated the two germline ends. The V gene's germline CDR1 is SGHNT and CDR2 YYREEE (reference sequence). The CDR3 contains 13 residues. The CDR3 spells CASSRDHTDEQFF. The CDR3 DNA reads as TGTGCCAGCAGCCGGGACCATACGGATGAGCAGTTCTTC.

This clonotype has only one observation. This chain links TRBV5-1 with TRBJ1-5; D ambiguous. Trimming removed 4 bases at V and 2 bases at J, with 10 bases between. The CDR3 runs 14 residues. Per the germline V gene, CDR1 is SGHRS and CDR2 is YFSETQ. CDR3 sequence: CASSDGRGNQPQHF. The CDR3 bases are TGCGCCAGCAGCGATGGACGGGGCAATCAGCCCCAGCATTTT.

This clonotype was found a few times. The chain is built from TRBV15 and TRBJ2-1; D not resolved. V lost 4 bases to trimming and J lost 4 bases, with 2 bases between them. Looked up from germline, CDR1 is LNHNV and CDR2 is YYDKDF (reference sequence). This CDR3 has 11 residues. This CDR3 reads CATSIYNEQFF. In DNA, the CDR3 is TGTGCCACCAGCATTTACAATGAGCAGTTCTTC.

This clonotype was recorded at least ten times. This sequence joins TRBV6-5 and TRBJ2-5; TRBD2 is a possible D gene (5 bases). Per germline, CDR1 MNHEY and CDR2 SVGAGI. The ends were cut back, 0 bases at V and 2 bases at J, with 10 bases in the middle. The CDR3 is 15 amino acids. Here the CDR3 reads CASSYSAGKQETQYF. Written as DNA, the CDR3 is TGTGCCAGCAGTTACTCGGCCGGGAAACAAGAGACCCAGTACTTC.

The chain couples TRBV10-3 to TRBJ2-2, with TRBD2 matching over 11 bases. The J segment lost 4 bases and the V segment lost 7 bases, leaving 8 bases of the junction unmatched. CDR3 size: 16 residues. Germline CDR1 ENHRY, CDR2 SYGVKD. The DNA for the CDR3 is TGTGCCATCACCAGTGGGACTAGCGGACCCACCGGGGAGCTGTTTTTT. Translated, it gives CAITSGTSGPTGELFF.